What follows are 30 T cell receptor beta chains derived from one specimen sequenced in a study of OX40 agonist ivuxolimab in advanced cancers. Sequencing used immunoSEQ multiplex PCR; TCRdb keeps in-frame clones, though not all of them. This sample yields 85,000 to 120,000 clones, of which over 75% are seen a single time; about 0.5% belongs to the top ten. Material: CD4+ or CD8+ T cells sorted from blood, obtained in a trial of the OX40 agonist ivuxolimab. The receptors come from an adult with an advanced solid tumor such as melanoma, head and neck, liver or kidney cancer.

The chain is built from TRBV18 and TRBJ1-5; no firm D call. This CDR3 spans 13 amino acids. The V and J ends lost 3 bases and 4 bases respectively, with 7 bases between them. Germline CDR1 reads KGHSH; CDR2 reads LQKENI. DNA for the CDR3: TGTGCCAGCTCACCCGCGAGTAATCAGCCCCAGCATTTT. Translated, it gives CASSPASNQPQHF.

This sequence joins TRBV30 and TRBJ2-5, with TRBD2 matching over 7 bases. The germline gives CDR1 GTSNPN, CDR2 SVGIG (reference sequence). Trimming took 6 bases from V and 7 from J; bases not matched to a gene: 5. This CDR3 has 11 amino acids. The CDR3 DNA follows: TGTGCCTGCGGGGGGTCGGGGACCCAGTACTTC. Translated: CACGGSGTQYF.

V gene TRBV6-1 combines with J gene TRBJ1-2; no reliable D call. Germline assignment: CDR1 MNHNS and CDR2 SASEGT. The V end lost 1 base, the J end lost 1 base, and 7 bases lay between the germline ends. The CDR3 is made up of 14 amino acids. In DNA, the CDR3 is TGTGCCAGCAGTGAAGTTGGAATTAACTATGGCTACACCTTC. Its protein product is CASSEVGINYGYTF.

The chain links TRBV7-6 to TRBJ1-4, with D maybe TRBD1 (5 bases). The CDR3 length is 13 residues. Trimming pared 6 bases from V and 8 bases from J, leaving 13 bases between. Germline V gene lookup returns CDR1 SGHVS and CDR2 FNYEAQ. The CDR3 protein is CASSKSGAEKLFF. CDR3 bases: TGTGCCAGCAGTAAGAGCGGGGCCGAAAAACTGTTTTTT.

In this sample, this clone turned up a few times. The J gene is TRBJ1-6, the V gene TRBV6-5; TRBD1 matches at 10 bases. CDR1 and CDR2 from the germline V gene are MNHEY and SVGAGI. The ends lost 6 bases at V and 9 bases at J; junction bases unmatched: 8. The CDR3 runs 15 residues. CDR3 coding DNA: TGTGCCAGCAGAAACAGGCGGGACAGGGGTTCACCCCTCCACTTT. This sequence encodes CASRNRRDRGSPLHF.

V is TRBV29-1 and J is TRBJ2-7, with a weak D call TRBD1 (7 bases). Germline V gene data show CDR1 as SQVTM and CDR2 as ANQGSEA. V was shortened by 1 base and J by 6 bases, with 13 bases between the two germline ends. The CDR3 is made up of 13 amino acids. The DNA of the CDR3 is TGCAGCGTTGAAGGCTACAGGGGACTCGAGCAGTACTTC. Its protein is CSVEGYRGLEQYF.

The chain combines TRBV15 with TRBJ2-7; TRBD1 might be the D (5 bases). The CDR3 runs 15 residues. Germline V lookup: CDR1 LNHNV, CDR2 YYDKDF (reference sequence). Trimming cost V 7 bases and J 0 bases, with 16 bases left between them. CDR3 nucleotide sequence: TGTGCCACCAAGGGTCGAGTTGACAGCTCCTACGAGCAGTACTTC. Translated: CATKGRVDSSYEQYF.

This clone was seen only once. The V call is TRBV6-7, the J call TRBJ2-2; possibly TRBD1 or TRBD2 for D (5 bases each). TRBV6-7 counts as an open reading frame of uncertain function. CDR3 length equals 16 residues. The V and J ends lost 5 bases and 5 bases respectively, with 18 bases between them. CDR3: CASSPLWDGWTGELFF. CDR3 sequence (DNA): TGTGCCAGCAGTCCACTCTGGGACGGGTGGACCGGGGAGCTGTTTTTT.

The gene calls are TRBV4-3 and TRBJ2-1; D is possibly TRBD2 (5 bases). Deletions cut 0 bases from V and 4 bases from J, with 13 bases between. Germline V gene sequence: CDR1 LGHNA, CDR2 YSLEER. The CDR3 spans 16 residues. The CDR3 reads CASSQEWSGNYNEQFF. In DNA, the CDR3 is TGCGCCAGCAGCCAAGAGTGGAGCGGTAATTACAATGAGCAGTTCTTC.

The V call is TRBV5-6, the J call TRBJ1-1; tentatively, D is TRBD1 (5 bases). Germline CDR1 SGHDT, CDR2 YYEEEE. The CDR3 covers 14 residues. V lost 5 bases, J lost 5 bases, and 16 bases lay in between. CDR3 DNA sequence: TGTGCCAGCAGGGAATCAGGGAGAACGACTGAAGCTTTCTTT. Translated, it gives CASRESGRTTEAFF.

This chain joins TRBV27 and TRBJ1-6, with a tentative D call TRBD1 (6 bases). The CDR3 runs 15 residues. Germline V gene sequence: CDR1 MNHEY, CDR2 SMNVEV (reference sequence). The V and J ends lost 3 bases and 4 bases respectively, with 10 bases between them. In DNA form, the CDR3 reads TGTGCCAGCAGTTTTACAGGGATTTATAATTCACCCCTCCACTTT. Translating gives CASSFTGIYNSPLHF.

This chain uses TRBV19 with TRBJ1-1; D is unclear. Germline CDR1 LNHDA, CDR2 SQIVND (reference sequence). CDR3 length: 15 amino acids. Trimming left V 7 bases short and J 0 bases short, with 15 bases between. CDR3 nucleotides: TGTGCCAGTATAAGGAACGAGAACATGAACACTGAAGCTTTCTTT. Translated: CASIRNENMNTEAFF.

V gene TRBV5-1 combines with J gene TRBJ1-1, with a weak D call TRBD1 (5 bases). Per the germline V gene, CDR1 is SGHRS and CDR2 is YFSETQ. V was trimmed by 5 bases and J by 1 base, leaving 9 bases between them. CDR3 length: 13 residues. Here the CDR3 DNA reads TGCGCCAGCAGGATGACAGAGAACACTGAAGCTTTCTTT. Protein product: CASRMTENTEAFF.

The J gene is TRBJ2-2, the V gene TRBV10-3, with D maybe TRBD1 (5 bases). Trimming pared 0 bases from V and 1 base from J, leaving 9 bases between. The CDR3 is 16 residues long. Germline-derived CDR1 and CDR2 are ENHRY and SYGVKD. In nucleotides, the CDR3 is TGTGCCATCAGTGAGTCCGCAGGGTGGAACACCGGGGAGCTGTTTTTT. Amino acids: CAISESAGWNTGELFF.

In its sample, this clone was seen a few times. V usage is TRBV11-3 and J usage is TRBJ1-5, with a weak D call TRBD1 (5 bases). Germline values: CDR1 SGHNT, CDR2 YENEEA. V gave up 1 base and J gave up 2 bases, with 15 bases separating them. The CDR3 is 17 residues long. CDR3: CASSLAARDFRNQPQHF. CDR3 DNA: TGTGCCAGCAGCTTAGCGGCCAGGGACTTTCGCAATCAGCCCCAGCATTTT.

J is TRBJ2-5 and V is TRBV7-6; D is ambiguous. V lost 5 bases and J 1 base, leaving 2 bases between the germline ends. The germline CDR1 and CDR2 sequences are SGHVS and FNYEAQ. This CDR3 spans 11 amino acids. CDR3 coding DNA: TGTGCCAGCAGCCCCCAAGAGACCCAGTACTTC. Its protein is CASSPQETQYF.

The CDR3 nucleotides read TGCGCCAGCAGCTCCGACGGACGGATTAATGAAAAACTGTTTTTT. It is translated as CASSSDGRINEKLFF. This chain connects TRBV5-1 to TRBJ1-4; D not certain. Germline V gene lookup returns CDR1 SGHRS and CDR2 YFSETQ. V shed 3 bases and J shed 4 bases, with 13 bases lying between them. This CDR3 has 15 amino acids.

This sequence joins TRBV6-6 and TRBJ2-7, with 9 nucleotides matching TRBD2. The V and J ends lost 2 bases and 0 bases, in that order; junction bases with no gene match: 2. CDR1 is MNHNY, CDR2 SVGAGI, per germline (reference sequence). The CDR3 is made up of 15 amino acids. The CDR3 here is CASSYRLAASYEQYF. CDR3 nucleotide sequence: TGTGCCAGCAGTTACCGACTAGCGGCCTCCTACGAGCAGTACTTC.

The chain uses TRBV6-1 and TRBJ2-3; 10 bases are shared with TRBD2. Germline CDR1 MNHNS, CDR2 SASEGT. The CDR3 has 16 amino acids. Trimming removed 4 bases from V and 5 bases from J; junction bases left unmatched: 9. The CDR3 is CASSAERGGPVDTQYF. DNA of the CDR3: TGTGCCAGCAGTGCAGAGCGGGGGGGCCCCGTAGATACGCAGTATTTT.

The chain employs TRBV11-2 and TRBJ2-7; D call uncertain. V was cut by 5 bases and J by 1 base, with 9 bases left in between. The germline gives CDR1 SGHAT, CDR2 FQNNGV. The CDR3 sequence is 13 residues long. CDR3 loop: CASSADKSYEQYF. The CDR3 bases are TGTGCCAGCAGCGCCGACAAGTCCTACGAGCAGTACTTC.

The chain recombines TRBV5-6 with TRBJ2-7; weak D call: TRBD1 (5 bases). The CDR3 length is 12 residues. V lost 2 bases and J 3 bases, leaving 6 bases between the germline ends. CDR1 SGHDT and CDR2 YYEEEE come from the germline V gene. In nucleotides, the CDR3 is TGTGCCAGCAGCTTAGGGGTCTACGAGCAGTACTTC. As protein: CASSLGVYEQYF. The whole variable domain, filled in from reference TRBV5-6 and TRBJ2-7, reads DAGVTQSPTHLIKTRGQQVTLRCSPKSGHDTVSWYQQALGQGPQFIFQYYEEEERQRGNFPDRFSGHQFPNYSSELNVNALLLGDSALYLCASSLGVYEQYFGPGTRLTVT.

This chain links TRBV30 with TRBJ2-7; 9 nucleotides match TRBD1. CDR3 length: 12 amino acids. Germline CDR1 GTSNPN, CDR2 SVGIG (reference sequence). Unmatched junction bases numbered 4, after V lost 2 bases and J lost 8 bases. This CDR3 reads CAWSKGQGQQYF. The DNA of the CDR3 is TGTGCCTGGAGTAAGGGACAGGGTCAGCAGTACTTC.

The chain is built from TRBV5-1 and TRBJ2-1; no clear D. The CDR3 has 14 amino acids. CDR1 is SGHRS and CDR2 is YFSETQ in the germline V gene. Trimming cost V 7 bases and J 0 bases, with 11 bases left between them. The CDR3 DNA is TGCGCCAGCTCCCCAGCTACCTCCTACAATGAGCAGTTCTTC. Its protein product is CASSPATSYNEQFF.

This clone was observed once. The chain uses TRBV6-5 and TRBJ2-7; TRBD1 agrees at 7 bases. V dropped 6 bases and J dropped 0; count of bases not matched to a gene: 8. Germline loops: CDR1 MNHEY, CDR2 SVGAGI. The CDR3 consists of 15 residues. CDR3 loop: CASRPKDRSSYEQYF. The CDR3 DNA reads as TGTGCCAGCAGACCCAAGGACAGGAGCTCCTACGAGCAGTACTTC.

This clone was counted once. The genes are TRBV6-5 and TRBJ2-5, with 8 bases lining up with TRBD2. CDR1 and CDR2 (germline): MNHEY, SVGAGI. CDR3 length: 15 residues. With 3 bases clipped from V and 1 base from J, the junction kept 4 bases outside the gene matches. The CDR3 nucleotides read TGTGCCAGCAGTTATCCCACTAGCGGCCAAGAGACCCAGTACTTC. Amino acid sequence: CASSYPTSGQETQYF.

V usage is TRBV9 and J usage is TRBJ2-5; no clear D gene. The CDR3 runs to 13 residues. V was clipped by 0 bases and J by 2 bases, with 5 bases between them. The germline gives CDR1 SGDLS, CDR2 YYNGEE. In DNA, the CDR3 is TGTGCCAGCAGCGTAGTGGGGCAAGAGACCCAGTACTTC. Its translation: CASSVVGQETQYF.

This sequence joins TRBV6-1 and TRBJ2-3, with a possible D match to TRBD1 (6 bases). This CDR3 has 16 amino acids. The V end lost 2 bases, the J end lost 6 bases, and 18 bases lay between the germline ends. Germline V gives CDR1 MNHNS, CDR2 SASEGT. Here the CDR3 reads CASSEQFRRGRDTQYF. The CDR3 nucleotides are TGTGCCAGCAGTGAACAGTTTCGCAGGGGAAGGGATACGCAGTATTTT.

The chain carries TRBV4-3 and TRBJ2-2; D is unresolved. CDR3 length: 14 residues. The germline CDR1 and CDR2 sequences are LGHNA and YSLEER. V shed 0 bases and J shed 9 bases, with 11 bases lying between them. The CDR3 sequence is CASSQDFESRELFF. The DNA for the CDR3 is TGCGCCAGCAGCCAAGATTTCGAAAGCCGGGAGCTGTTTTTT.

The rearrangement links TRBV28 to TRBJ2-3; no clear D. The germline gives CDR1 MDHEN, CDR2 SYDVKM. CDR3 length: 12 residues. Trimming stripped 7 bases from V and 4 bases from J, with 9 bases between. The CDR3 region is CASIGLADTQYF. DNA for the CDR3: TGTGCCAGCATAGGTCTGGCAGATACGCAGTATTTT. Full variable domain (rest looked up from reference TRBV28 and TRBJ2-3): DVKVTQSSRYLVKRTGEKVFLECVQDMDHENMFWYRQDPGLGLRLIYFSYDVKMKEKGDIPEGYSVSREKKERFSLILESASTNQTSMYLCASIGLADTQYFGPGTRLTVL.

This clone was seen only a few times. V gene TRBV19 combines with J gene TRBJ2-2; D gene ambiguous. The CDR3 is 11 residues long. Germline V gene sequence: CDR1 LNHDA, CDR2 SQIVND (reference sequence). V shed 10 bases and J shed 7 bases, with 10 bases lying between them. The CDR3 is CATVSYGELFF. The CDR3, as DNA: TGTGCCACCGTTTCGTACGGGGAGCTGTTTTTT.